This passage covers 18 T cell receptor beta chains from one sample sequenced in a study of T cell repertoires in cytomegalovirus infection. TCRdb called the reads again in MiXCR, with one record for every CDR3 protein. The sample holds hundreds of thousands of distinct CDR3 sequences, 20% to 30% seen once. The specimen was CD8+ T cells from PBMCs. All receptors derive from a human donor in good health (CMV status not recorded). Some clones in this sample may be carry-over from other donors' samples.

This clonotype has more than one count but fewer than ten. The chain links TRBV4-2 to TRBJ2-3, with TRBD2 matching 12 bases. Germline assignment: CDR1 LGHNA and CDR2 YNFKEQ. V shed 2 bases and J 7 bases; nucleotides not matched to a gene: 4. The CDR3 has 15 amino acids. The CDR3 reads CASSQLAGGPYTQYF. The CDR3 nucleotides read TGTGCCAGCAGCCAACTAGCGGGGGGGCCTTATACGCAGTATTTT.

This clonotype was observed a handful of times. The rearrangement joins TRBV6-5 to TRBJ1-5, with TRBD1 as a possible D gene (6 bases). The germline V and J ends were trimmed by 7 bases and 4 bases, with 11 bases remaining between them. The CDR3 runs 13 residues. The V gene's germline CDR1 is MNHEY and CDR2 SVGAGI. CDR3 region: CASKGHLNQPQHF. The CDR3 DNA sequence: TGTGCCAGCAAGGGACACTTGAATCAGCCCCAGCATTTT.

The CDR3 spells CASSWGRVRAFDSYEQYF. The CDR3 DNA follows: TGTGCCAGCAGCTGGGGTCGCGTAAGGGCCTTCGATTCCTACGAGCAGTACTTC. The J gene is TRBJ2-7, the V gene TRBV7-9; D not resolved. The CDR3 loop spans 18 amino acids. V was cut by 4 bases and J by 1 base, with 23 bases left in between. Germline CDR1 and CDR2: SEHNR and FQNEAQ (reference sequence).

This clonotype was picked up many times. The chain carries TRBV7-8 and TRBJ2-7; the D gene could be TRBD1 or TRBD2 (5 bases each). V lost 1 base, J lost 3 bases, and 19 bases lay in between. Germline V gene lookup returns CDR1 SGHVS and CDR2 FQNEAQ. The CDR3 contains 17 residues. CDR3 region: CASSLDRGPVPGYEQYV. The CDR3 DNA follows: TGTGCCAGCAGCTTAGACCGGGGCCCTGTACCGGGCTACGAGCAGTACGTC.

The chain links TRBV10-3 to TRBJ2-1; D possibly matches TRBD1 or TRBD2 (5 bases each). The CDR3 is made up of 10 amino acids. The ends were cut back, 8 bases at V and 16 bases at J, with 15 bases in the middle. Germline CDR1 and CDR2: ENHRY and SYGVKD. CDR3 sequence (DNA): TGTGCCATCGGGACCCTCGGGGTCTTCTTC. Residues: CAIGTLGVFF.

This clonotype was detected a few times. The CDR3 spells CASSSMWDTQYF. The CDR3 coding sequence is TGTGCCAGCAGCTCCATGTGGGATACGCAGTATTTT. This chain connects TRBV7-9 to TRBJ2-3, with unresolved D. The V gene's germline CDR1 is SEHNR and CDR2 FQNEAQ (reference sequence). The CDR3 covers 12 residues. Trimming cost V 4 bases and J 6 bases, with 8 bases left between them.

This clonotype has a handful of counts. V usage is TRBV25-1 and J usage is TRBJ1-6; D remains ambiguous. Germline loops: CDR1 MGHDK, CDR2 SYGVNS. This CDR3 comprises 16 residues. V lost 2 bases, J lost 0 bases, and 8 bases lay in between. The CDR3 loop is CASSERQSSYNSPLHF. The CDR3 DNA follows: TGTGCCAGCAGTGAACGGCAAAGCTCCTATAATTCACCCCTCCACTTT.

Ten or more counts support this clonotype. V usage is TRBV7-2 and J usage is TRBJ1-1, with a possible D match to TRBD1 (6 bases). This CDR3 contains 13 residues. Germline V gene data show CDR1 as SGHTA and CDR2 as FQGNSA. V was cut by 2 bases and J by 5 bases, with 9 bases left in between. The DNA of the CDR3 is TGTGCCAGCAGCTTATTGGACAGAACTGAAGCTTTCTTT. As protein: CASSLLDRTEAFF.

The chain carries TRBV24-1 and TRBJ2-1, with 7 bases aligning to TRBD2. After removal of 0 bases from V and 8 bases from J, the junction contained 3 bases not matched to a gene. The V gene's germline CDR1 is KGHDR and CDR2 SFDVKD. This CDR3 has 14 residues. The CDR3 here is CATSDLLAGDEQFF. The CDR3 nucleotides read TGTGCCACCAGTGATTTGCTCGCGGGGGATGAGCAGTTCTTC.

This clonotype was seen a few times. The rearrangement links TRBV20-1 to TRBJ2-7, with 9 bases matching TRBD1. CDR1 and CDR2 from the germline V gene are DFQATT and SNEGSKA (reference sequence). With V trimmed by 2 bases and J by 3 bases, 5 bases remained unmatched. CDR3 size: 14 residues. DNA of the CDR3: TGCAGTGCTAGACTGCCGGGACAGGGCTACGAGCAGTACTTC. This codes for CSARLPGQGYEQYF.

This clonotype showed up just a few times. The rearrangement joins TRBV24-1 to TRBJ2-1, with D possibly TRBD1 on 6 matching bases. The CDR3 is 17 residues long. CDR1 and CDR2 (germline): KGHDR, SFDVKD. V lost 3 bases to trimming and J lost 4 bases, with 18 bases between them. The CDR3 DNA follows: TGTGCCACCAGTGATAGGACAGCCACCCACGAATACAATGAGCAGTTCTTC. As protein: CATSDRTATHEYNEQFF.

The rearrangement uses TRBV7-9 and TRBJ2-4; no clear D. The CDR3 is 13 residues long. Deletions cut 5 bases from V and 5 bases from J, with 10 bases between. From germline, CDR1 is SEHNR and CDR2 FQNEAQ (reference sequence). CDR3 amino acids: CASSPGSQNIQYF. CDR3 nucleotide sequence: TGTGCCAGCAGCCCCGGGTCTCAAAACATTCAGTACTTC.

This clonotype showed up just a few times. The rearrangement uses TRBV15 and TRBJ2-7, with D possibly being TRBD2 (5 bases). The CDR3 length is 14 residues. V lost 5 bases and J lost 2, with 13 bases in between. The germline CDR1 and CDR2 sequences are LNHNV and YYDKDF (reference sequence). CDR3 sequence (DNA): TGTGCCACCAGCGGAGTGGGAGTTACCTACGAGCAGTACTTC. The encoded protein is CATSGVGVTYEQYF.

This clonotype was recorded a few times. This chain connects TRBV15 to TRBJ1-1; maybe TRBD1 (5 bases). Germline-derived CDR1 and CDR2 are LNHNV and YYDKDF (reference sequence). The CDR3 loop spans 15 amino acids. V was clipped by 5 bases and J by 6 bases, with 19 bases between them. The CDR3 reads CATSPPGRRRSEAFF. CDR3 sequence (DNA): TGTGCCACCAGCCCCCCGGGACGGAGAAGGTCTGAAGCTTTCTTT.

The chain recombines TRBV7-8 with TRBJ1-5; no reliable D call. V dropped 5 bases and J dropped 0 bases, with 8 bases sitting between them. CDR1 SGHVS and CDR2 FQNEAQ come from the germline V gene. The CDR3 is 14 residues long. The CDR3 region is CASSPKISNQPQHF. The CDR3 DNA reads as TGTGCCAGCAGCCCCAAAATTAGCAATCAGCCCCAGCATTTT.

This clonotype was seen more than once but under ten times. V is TRBV11-3 and J is TRBJ2-1; D is unresolved. CDR1 and CDR2 from the germline V gene are SGHNT and YENEEA. This CDR3 comprises 13 residues. Trimming stripped 4 bases from V and 9 bases from J, with 13 bases between. CDR3 coding DNA: TGTGCCAGCAGCTGGCATGATCTTGGTGAGCAGTTCTTC. Its translation: CASSWHDLGEQFF.

This clonotype was seen at least ten times. The chain is built from TRBV7-2 and TRBJ1-1; no clear D gene. From germline, CDR1 is SGHTA and CDR2 FQGNSA. Trimming took 2 bases from V and 0 from J, leaving 10 bases between them. The CDR3 extends over 15 amino acids. Written as DNA, the CDR3 is TGTGCCAGCAGCTTAAACAGACTGATGAACACTGAAGCTTTCTTT. This gives the protein CASSLNRLMNTEAFF.

The sample holds a few counts of this clonotype. This chain uses TRBV20-1 with TRBJ1-2, with D perhaps TRBD1 (6 bases). V was shortened by 5 bases and J by 7 bases, with 20 bases between the two germline ends. The CDR3 is made up of 14 amino acids. The germline V gene encodes CDR1 DFQATT and CDR2 SNEGSKA (reference sequence). In DNA form, the CDR3 reads TGCAGTGCTGAGGGGCGGGGGGGCGGTCGTGGCTACACCTTC. It encodes CSAEGRGGGRGYTF.